The 11 T cell receptor beta chains reported below all come from one sample, sequenced in a study of T cells after yellow fever vaccination. TCRdb independently ran MiXCR on the 5' RACE reads; one entry per CDR3 protein. The sample carries 300,000 to 400,000 distinct CDR3 sequences, roughly a tenth recorded once. The sample here was CD4+ T cells sorted from PBMCs, taken 45 days after the yellow fever booster vaccination. The receptors were sampled from a man aged 18-30 years who received the YFV17D yellow fever vaccine.

The chain joins TRBV10-2 to TRBJ2-5, with D possibly TRBD2 on 7 matching bases. V was trimmed by 5 bases and J by 5 bases, leaving 15 bases between them. The CDR3 sequence is 14 residues long. Germline loops: CDR1 WSHSY, CDR2 SAAADI. The CDR3 loop is CASSRWGGGETQYF. The DNA of the CDR3 is TGCGCCAGCAGTCGATGGGGGGGCGGTGAGACCCAGTACTTC.

This sequence joins TRBV10-3 and TRBJ1-4, with D possibly TRBD1 on 6 matching bases. With 8 bases removed from V and 3 bases from J, the gap between germline ends came to 7 bases. Germline V gene sequence: CDR1 ENHRY, CDR2 SYGVKD. The CDR3 sequence is 12 residues long. The CDR3: CAIGQSNEKLFF. CDR3 sequence (DNA): TGTGCCATCGGACAGTCTAATGAAAAACTGTTTTTT.

This clonotype was counted between two and nine times. The chain links TRBV9 to TRBJ2-2; the D is unclear. Germline values: CDR1 SGDLS, CDR2 YYNGEE. Trimming shortened V by 1 base and J by 2 bases, and 9 bases separated the two germline ends. This CDR3 contains 15 residues. This CDR3 is CASSVLSANTGELFF. The DNA for the CDR3 is TGTGCCAGCAGCGTACTTTCAGCCAACACCGGGGAGCTGTTTTTT.

This chain connects TRBV9 to TRBJ2-1; TRBD2 might be the D (5 bases). The length of the CDR3 is 17 residues. Germline V gene data show CDR1 as SGDLS and CDR2 as YYNGEE. Deletions cut 4 bases from V and 0 bases from J, with 17 bases between. The CDR3 DNA sequence: TGTGCCAGCAGCTCCCGTGACGGACTTAGCTCCTACAATGAGCAGTTCTTC. Translating gives CASSSRDGLSSYNEQFF.

This clonotype was seen a few times. The chain uses TRBV19 and TRBJ2-1; 12 bases line up with TRBD2. V was clipped by 5 bases and J by 4 bases; unmatched bases: 6. Germline V gives CDR1 LNHDA, CDR2 SQIVND (reference sequence). The CDR3 consists of 16 residues. CDR3 in DNA: TGTGCCAGTAGTGGGTCCCTAGCGGGGGGGTACAATGAGCAGTTCTTC. It specifies CASSGSLAGGYNEQFF.

The table lists this clonotype with a few counts. The DNA for the CDR3 is TGCGCCAGCAGCCTTCGACAGAATTCACCCCTCCACTTT. Translated: CASSLRQNSPLHF. The chain employs TRBV5-1 and TRBJ1-6; possible D gene TRBD1, 5 bases. Deletions cut 4 bases from V and 7 bases from J, with 9 bases between. This CDR3 is built from 13 residues. Germline V gene lookup returns CDR1 SGHRS and CDR2 YFSETQ.

This clonotype was counted between two and nine times. V usage is TRBV5-6 and J usage is TRBJ1-6; D remains unclear. CDR3 length equals 14 residues. Germline V CDR1 and CDR2: SGHDT, YYEEEE. The germline V and J ends were trimmed by 0 bases and 7 bases, with 8 bases remaining between them. The CDR3 sequence: CASSLGRTNSPLHF. CDR3 coding DNA: TGTGCCAGCAGCTTGGGCAGGACGAATTCACCCCTCCACTTT.

This clonotype was recorded a few times. This chain links TRBV6-6 with TRBJ2-3; TRBD1 agrees at 9 bases. In germline, CDR1 is MNHNY, CDR2 SVGAGI (reference sequence). The CDR3 has 14 residues. Trimming at V came to 6 bases and at J to 4 bases, leaving 5 bases not matched to a gene. CDR3 residues: CASRVTGGSDTQYF. The DNA for the CDR3 is TGTGCCAGCAGGGTGACAGGGGGTTCAGATACGCAGTATTTT.

The sample holds many counts of this clonotype. V usage is TRBV18 and J usage is TRBJ2-1; a weak D match, TRBD2 (5 bases). The CDR3 covers 16 residues. CDR1 and CDR2 from the germline V gene are KGHSH and LQKENI. V dropped 4 bases and J dropped 0 bases, with 13 bases sitting between them. In DNA, the CDR3 is TGTGCCAGCTCACTAACCTTAGGGAGCTCCTACAATGAGCAGTTCTTC. Its protein is CASSLTLGSSYNEQFF.

This clonotype was counted only a few times. CDR3 loop: CASSLHGQGNTETQYF. The CDR3 DNA reads TGCGCCAGCAGCTTGCACGGACAGGGGAATACAGAGACCCAGTACTTC. The genes are TRBV5-1 and TRBJ2-5, with 9 bases lining up with TRBD1. The V gene end was trimmed by 1 base and the J gene end by 4 bases; junction bases not matched to a gene: 8. In germline, CDR1 is SGHRS, CDR2 YFSETQ. This CDR3 region has 16 residues.

The chain combines TRBV14 with TRBJ1-4; 7 bases are a match to TRBD1. Per the germline V gene, CDR1 is SGHDN and CDR2 is FVKESK. The ends lost 4 bases at V and 3 bases at J; junction bases unmatched: 11. The CDR3 loop spans 17 amino acids. CDR3 sequence (DNA): TGTGCCAGCAGCCCGAGACAGGGACAAGTAGCTAATGAAAAACTGTTTTTT. Amino acids: CASSPRQGQVANEKLFF.